These 3 T cell receptor beta chains were sequenced from one sample in a study of T cells after yellow fever vaccination. TCRdb re-derived calls from the 5' RACE reads in MiXCR, one entry per CDR3 protein. This sample yields 68,000 or so distinct CDR3 sequences, of which approximately 8% are seen a single time; approximately 34% belongs to the top ten. The sample consisted of CD8+ T cells sorted from PBMCs, taken 15 days after the yellow fever booster vaccination. These TCRs come from a man aged 25 to 45 who received the YFV17D yellow fever vaccine.

Concerning this clonotype: A read error may produce the germline difference seen at one junction end. The chain carries TRBV6-1 and TRBJ1-5; 8 nucleotides align to TRBD1. CDR1 and CDR2 from the germline V gene are MNHNS and SASEGT. This CDR3 region has 17 residues. Here the CDR3 reads CASREDSGGHSNQPQHF. The CDR3 region has the DNA TGTGCCAGCAGGGAAGATTCAGGGGGCCATAGCAATCAGCCCCAGCATTTT.

This clonotype was detected many times. V and J are TRBV14 and TRBJ2-1; the D is unclear. The V and J ends lost 0 bases and 3 bases respectively, with 18 bases between them. The germline V gene encodes CDR1 SGHDN and CDR2 FVKESK. The CDR3 runs to 18 residues. CDR3 amino acids: CASSQDGEGSLYYNEQFF. As DNA, the CDR3 is TGTGCCAGCAGCCAAGATGGCGAAGGCAGCCTTTACTACAATGAGCAGTTCTTC.

This clonotype was seen at least ten times. The V gene is TRBV7-2, the J gene TRBJ2-7, with a weak D call TRBD1 (6 bases). The germline V gene encodes CDR1 SGHTA and CDR2 FQGNSA. Trimming cost V 1 base and J 4 bases, with 11 bases left between them. The CDR3 contains 14 residues. The DNA of the CDR3 is TGTGCCAGCAGCTTAGAACAGGGAGTGTACGAGCAGTACTTC. The encoded protein is CASSLEQGVYEQYF.